This is a list of T cell receptor beta chains from one sample in a study of blood T cell repertoires in COVID-19. Profiled with immunoSEQ multiplex PCR; TCRdb holds only in-frame clones, not every one. The sample has under 250,000 clones, roughly 80% seen once. The specimen was PBMCs or T cells enriched from blood (not recorded which). Source of these receptors: a woman aged 40 to 50 who had been exposed to COVID-19. Each CDR3 is given with its conserved first and last residue. Fields, in order: J gene, D gene, clone size, V gene, CDR3 length, CDR3 protein, CDR3 DNA. The D gene is left open where the match is weak. Clone size appears in some rows only: once, few, many, or a class for an expanded clone.

j_call: TRBJ2-7
d_call: NA
clone_size: once
v_call: TRBV28
cdr3_length: 13
cdr3_aa: CASTDTGSYEQYF
cdr3_nt: TGTGCCAGCACCGACACAGGGTCCTACGAGCAGTACTTC

j_call: TRBJ2-7
d_call: TRBD2
clone_size: NA
v_call: TRBV2
cdr3_length: 12
cdr3_aa: CASTGGGYEQYF
cdr3_nt: TGTGCCAGCACGGGGGGGGGCTACGAGCAGTACTTC

j_call: TRBJ1-2
d_call: NA
clone_size: NA
v_call: TRBV2
cdr3_length: 13
cdr3_aa: CASSGGRGYGYTF
cdr3_nt: TGTGCCAGCTCCGGGGGACGGGGATATGGCTACACCTTC

j_call: TRBJ2-5
d_call: TRBD2
clone_size: NA
v_call: TRBV11-2
cdr3_length: 17
cdr3_aa: CASSPTSGHQVGETQYF
cdr3_nt: TGTGCCAGCAGCCCGACTAGCGGCCACCAGGTGGGAGAGACCCAGTACTTC

j_call: TRBJ1-5
d_call: TRBD1
clone_size: NA
v_call: TRBV28
cdr3_length: 16
cdr3_aa: CASSPSTGGIYQPQHF
cdr3_nt: TGTGCCAGCAGTCCGTCGACAGGGGGGATTTATCAGCCCCAGCATTTT

j_call: TRBJ1-2
d_call: NA
clone_size: NA
v_call: TRBV28
cdr3_length: 12
cdr3_aa: CASTTGTLGYTF
cdr3_nt: TGTGCCAGCACCACAGGGACCCTTGGCTACACCTTC

j_call: TRBJ1-2
d_call: NA
clone_size: NA
v_call: TRBV2
cdr3_length: 15
cdr3_aa: CASSSPGPPSYGYTF
cdr3_nt: TGTGCCAGCAGCTCCCCGGGTCCGCCGAGCTATGGCTACACCTTC

j_call: TRBJ2-3
d_call: NA
clone_size: NA
v_call: TRBV12-5
cdr3_length: 16
cdr3_aa: CASGLVLGLSTDTQYF
cdr3_nt: TGTGCTAGTGGTTTGGTCTTGGGGCTTAGCACAGATACGCAGTATTTT

j_call: TRBJ1-3
d_call: NA
clone_size: NA
v_call: TRBV12-3/TRBV12-4
cdr3_length: 13
cdr3_aa: CASTGTSGNTIYF
cdr3_nt: TGTGCCAGCACCGGGACAAGCGGAAACACCATATATTTT

j_call: TRBJ1-3
d_call: NA
clone_size: NA
v_call: TRBV20-1
cdr3_length: 15
cdr3_aa: CSASNPQVSGNTIYF
cdr3_nt: TGCAGTGCTAGTAATCCACAGGTCTCTGGAAACACCATATATTTT

j_call: TRBJ2-3
d_call: NA
clone_size: NA
v_call: TRBV29-1
cdr3_length: 13
cdr3_aa: CSVGRGVADTQYF
cdr3_nt: TGCAGCGTTGGGAGAGGAGTGGCAGATACGCAGTATTTT

j_call: TRBJ1-5
d_call: NA
clone_size: NA
v_call: TRBV7-9
cdr3_length: 16
cdr3_aa: CASSLGPGRNNQPQHF
cdr3_nt: TGTGCCAGCAGCTTAGGGCCGGGAAGGAACAATCAGCCCCAGCATTTT

j_call: TRBJ1-5
d_call: NA
clone_size: few
v_call: TRBV20-1
cdr3_length: 15
cdr3_aa: CSASMGPALNQPQHF
cdr3_nt: TGCAGTGCTAGTATGGGCCCGGCCCTCAATCAGCCCCAGCATTTT

j_call: TRBJ2-1
d_call: NA
clone_size: NA
v_call: TRBV4-1
cdr3_length: 14
cdr3_aa: CASSQALDYDEQFF
cdr3_nt: TGCGCCAGCAGCCAAGCCTTGGACTACGATGAGCAGTTCTTC

j_call: TRBJ2-1
d_call: TRBD2
clone_size: NA
v_call: TRBV7-6
cdr3_length: 18
cdr3_aa: CASSQPLVAGGAYNEQFF
cdr3_nt: TGTGCCAGCAGCCAACCTCTTGTAGCGGGGGGCGCCTACAATGAGCAGTTCTTC

j_call: TRBJ2-7
d_call: TRBD2
clone_size: NA
v_call: TRBV13
cdr3_length: 16
cdr3_aa: CASSRRLAGLSYEQYF
cdr3_nt: TGTGCCAGCAGCCGACGACTAGCGGGCCTCTCCTACGAGCAGTACTTC

j_call: TRBJ1-1
d_call: NA
clone_size: NA
v_call: TRBV7-2
cdr3_length: 14
cdr3_aa: CASSPFMGGTEAFF
cdr3_nt: TGTGCCAGCAGCCCTTTTATGGGGGGAACTGAAGCTTTCTTT

j_call: TRBJ2-7
d_call: TRBD1
clone_size: NA
v_call: TRBV7-9
cdr3_length: 14
cdr3_aa: CASSRDRGNYEQYF
cdr3_nt: TGTGCCAGCAGCCGGGACAGGGGAAATTACGAGCAGTACTTC

j_call: TRBJ2-5
d_call: TRBD2
clone_size: NA
v_call: TRBV12-3/TRBV12-4
cdr3_length: 13
cdr3_aa: CASSRGGEETQYF
cdr3_nt: TGTGCCAGCAGTAGGGGAGGGGAGGAGACCCAGTACTTC

j_call: TRBJ1-1
d_call: TRBD1
clone_size: NA
v_call: TRBV12-5
cdr3_length: 15
cdr3_aa: CASGLWTGFGTEAFF
cdr3_nt: TGTGCTAGTGGTTTGTGGACAGGGTTCGGCACTGAAGCTTTCTTT

j_call: TRBJ2-1
d_call: TRBD2
clone_size: NA
v_call: TRBV6-2/TRBV6-3
cdr3_length: 16
cdr3_aa: CASSSRLAGSYNEQFF
cdr3_nt: TGTGCCAGCAGTTCCCGACTAGCGGGAAGTTACAATGAGCAGTTCTTC

j_call: TRBJ1-5
d_call: TRBD1
clone_size: NA
v_call: TRBV7-9
cdr3_length: 16
cdr3_aa: CASSHNDRGPYQPQHF
cdr3_nt: TGTGCCAGCAGCCACAACGACAGGGGGCCATATCAGCCCCAGCATTTT

j_call: TRBJ2-6
d_call: NA
clone_size: few
v_call: TRBV3-1/TRBV3-2
cdr3_length: 13
cdr3_aa: CASSQVGANVLTF
cdr3_nt: TGTGCCAGCAGCCAAGTAGGGGCCAACGTCCTGACTTTC

j_call: TRBJ1-4
d_call: TRBD1
clone_size: few
v_call: TRBV6-5
cdr3_length: 15
cdr3_aa: CASSHGQGSGEKLFF
cdr3_nt: TGTGCCAGCAGTCATGGACAGGGGAGCGGTGAAAAACTGTTTTTT

j_call: TRBJ1-3
d_call: TRBD1
clone_size: NA
v_call: TRBV7-2
cdr3_length: 14
cdr3_aa: CASSFDRAINTIYF
cdr3_nt: TGTGCCAGCAGCTTTGACAGGGCAATCAACACCATATATTTT

j_call: TRBJ1-1
d_call: NA
clone_size: NA
v_call: TRBV18
cdr3_length: 13
cdr3_aa: CASSEQRNTEAFF
cdr3_nt: TGTGCCAGCTCTGAACAGAGGAACACTGAAGCTTTCTTT

j_call: TRBJ1-1
d_call: NA
clone_size: NA
v_call: TRBV18
cdr3_length: 15
cdr3_aa: CASSPRNQANTEAFF
cdr3_nt: TGTGCCAGCTCACCAAGGAACCAGGCAAACACTGAAGCTTTCTTT

j_call: TRBJ2-3
d_call: TRBD2
clone_size: NA
v_call: TRBV5-1
cdr3_length: 17
cdr3_aa: CASSPITSGGAADTQYF
cdr3_nt: TGCGCCAGCAGCCCAATAACTAGCGGGGGGGCGGCAGATACGCAGTATTTT

j_call: TRBJ2-7
d_call: TRBD2
clone_size: NA
v_call: TRBV5-4
cdr3_length: 14
cdr3_aa: CASSFSGGGYEQYF
cdr3_nt: TGTGCCAGCAGCTTTAGCGGGGGGGGCTACGAGCAGTACTTC

j_call: TRBJ1-2
d_call: NA
clone_size: NA
v_call: TRBV14
cdr3_length: 15
cdr3_aa: CASSQDKWGGGGYTF
cdr3_nt: TGTGCCAGCAGCCAAGATAAATGGGGAGGTGGCGGCTACACCTTC

j_call: TRBJ1-2
d_call: NA
clone_size: NA
v_call: TRBV7-9
cdr3_length: 13
cdr3_aa: CASSLAGGNGYTF
cdr3_nt: TGTGCCAGCAGCTTAGCGGGGGGTAATGGCTACACCTTC

j_call: TRBJ1-3
d_call: NA
clone_size: NA
v_call: TRBV6-5
cdr3_length: 15
cdr3_aa: CASSYSRFSGNTIYF
cdr3_nt: TGTGCCAGCAGTTACTCGAGGTTTTCTGGAAACACCATATATTTT

j_call: TRBJ1-4
d_call: NA
clone_size: NA
v_call: TRBV27
cdr3_length: 14
cdr3_aa: CASSLSHTNEKLFF
cdr3_nt: TGTGCCAGCAGTTTATCTCACACAAATGAAAAACTGTTTTTT

j_call: TRBJ2-5
d_call: NA
clone_size: NA
v_call: TRBV24-1
cdr3_length: 13
cdr3_aa: CATSEGGEETQYF
cdr3_nt: TGTGCCACCAGCGAGGGAGGAGAAGAGACCCAGTACTTC

j_call: TRBJ2-1
d_call: TRBD2
clone_size: NA
v_call: TRBV7-2
cdr3_length: 15
cdr3_aa: CASSRETSGYNEQFF
cdr3_nt: TGTGCCAGCAGCCGCGAGACTAGCGGATACAATGAGCAGTTCTTC

j_call: TRBJ2-5
d_call: TRBD2
clone_size: many
v_call: TRBV28
cdr3_length: 17
cdr3_aa: CASSAIDSGGFQETQYF
cdr3_nt: TGTGCCAGCAGTGCCATTGACAGCGGGGGGTTCCAAGAGACCCAGTACTTC

j_call: TRBJ1-1
d_call: NA
clone_size: NA
v_call: TRBV27
cdr3_length: 14
cdr3_aa: CASRPPDRNTEAFF
cdr3_nt: TGTGCCAGCAGACCTCCTGACAGGAACACTGAAGCTTTCTTT

j_call: TRBJ2-7
d_call: TRBD2
clone_size: NA
v_call: TRBV7-2
cdr3_length: 15
cdr3_aa: CASSLPSGGTHEQYF
cdr3_nt: TGTGCCAGCAGTCTTCCGAGCGGGGGTACCCACGAGCAGTACTTC

j_call: TRBJ2-7
d_call: NA
clone_size: NA
v_call: TRBV29-1
cdr3_length: 14
cdr3_aa: CSVAPGAGDVEQYF
cdr3_nt: TGCAGCGTTGCCCCGGGGGCGGGGGACGTTGAGCAGTACTTC

j_call: TRBJ1-5
d_call: TRBD1
clone_size: NA
v_call: TRBV7-8
cdr3_length: 16
cdr3_aa: CASSRAGGQGDQPQHF
cdr3_nt: TGTGCCAGCAGCCGAGCTGGGGGACAGGGAGACCAGCCCCAGCATTTT

j_call: TRBJ2-5
d_call: TRBD2
clone_size: NA
v_call: TRBV10-3
cdr3_length: 16
cdr3_aa: CAIRPWVSGGQETQYF
cdr3_nt: TGTGCCATCAGGCCCTGGGTTAGCGGGGGCCAAGAGACCCAGTACTTC